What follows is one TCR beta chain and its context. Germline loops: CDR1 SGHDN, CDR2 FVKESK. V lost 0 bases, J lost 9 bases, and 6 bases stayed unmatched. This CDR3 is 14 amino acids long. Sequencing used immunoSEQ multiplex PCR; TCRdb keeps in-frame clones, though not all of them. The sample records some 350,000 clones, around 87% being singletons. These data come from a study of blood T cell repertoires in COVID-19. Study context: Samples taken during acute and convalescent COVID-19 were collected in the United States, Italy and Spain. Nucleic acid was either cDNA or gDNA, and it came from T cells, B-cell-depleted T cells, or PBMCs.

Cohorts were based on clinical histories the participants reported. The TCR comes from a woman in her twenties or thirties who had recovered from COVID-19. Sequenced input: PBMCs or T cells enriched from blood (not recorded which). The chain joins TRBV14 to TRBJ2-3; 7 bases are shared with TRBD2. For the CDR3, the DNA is TGTGCCAGCAGCCAAGAATTGGGAGGGAACACGCAGTATTTT. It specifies CASSQELGGNTQYF.